This T cell receptor (beta chain) originates from a study of T cell changes during pregnancy in multiple sclerosis. The table came from immunoSEQ multiplex PCR; TCRdb's copy has only in-frame clones and leaves some out. The sample records some 80,000 clones, 94% being singletons. V lost 5 bases to trimming and J lost 3 bases, with 11 bases between them. Per the germline V gene, CDR1 is MNHEY and CDR2 is SMNVEV (reference sequence). CDR3 length: 13 amino acids. The chain links TRBV27 to TRBJ2-7; TRBD1 might be the D (6 bases). The sequences come from peripheral blood, collected in the third trimester of pregnancy. This clonotype originated in a female donor with multiple sclerosis, enrolled in a pregnancy study. In nucleotides, the CDR3 is TGTGCCAGCAGTCCCGGGACAAACTACGAGCAGTACTTC. Translated: CASSPGTNYEQYF.